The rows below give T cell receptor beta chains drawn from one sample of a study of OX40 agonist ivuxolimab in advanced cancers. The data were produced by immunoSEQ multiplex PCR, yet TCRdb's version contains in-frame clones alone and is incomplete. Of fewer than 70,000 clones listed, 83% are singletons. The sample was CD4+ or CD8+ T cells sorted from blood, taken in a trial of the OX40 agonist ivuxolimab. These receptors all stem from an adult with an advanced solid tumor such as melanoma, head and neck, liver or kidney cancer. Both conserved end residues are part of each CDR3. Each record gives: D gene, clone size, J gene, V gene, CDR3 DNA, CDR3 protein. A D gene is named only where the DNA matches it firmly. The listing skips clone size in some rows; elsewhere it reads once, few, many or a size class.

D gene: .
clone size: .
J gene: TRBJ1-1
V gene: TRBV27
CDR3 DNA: TGTGCCAGCAGTTTGTTGGCGGGGGACACTGAAGCTTTCTTT
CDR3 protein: CASSLLAGDTEAFF

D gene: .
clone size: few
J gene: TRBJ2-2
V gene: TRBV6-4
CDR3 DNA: TGTGCCAGCAGTGCAGGGTGGAACACCGGGGAGCTGTTTTTT
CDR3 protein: CASSAGWNTGELFF

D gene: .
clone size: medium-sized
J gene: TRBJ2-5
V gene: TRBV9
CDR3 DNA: TGTGCCAGCAGCGTAGGCTTCTCCCAAGAGACCCAGTACTTC
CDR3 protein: CASSVGFSQETQYF

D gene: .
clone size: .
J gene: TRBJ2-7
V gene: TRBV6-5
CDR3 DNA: TGTGCCAGCAGTCACCGGTCGGGACAGTACTTC
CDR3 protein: CASSHRSGQYF

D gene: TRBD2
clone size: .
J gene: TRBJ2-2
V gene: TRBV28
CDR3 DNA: TGTGCCAGCAGTTTTAACCGGGGGGGATTCTTTGGCACCGGGGAGCTGTTTTTT
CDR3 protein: CASSFNRGGFFGTGELFF

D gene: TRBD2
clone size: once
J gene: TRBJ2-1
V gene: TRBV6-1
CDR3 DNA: TGTGCCAGCAGTGAACGCGGGACTAGCGGGGCTAATGAGCAGTTCTTC
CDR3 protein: CASSERGTSGANEQFF

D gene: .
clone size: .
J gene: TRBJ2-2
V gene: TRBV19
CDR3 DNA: TGTGCCAGGCCCCAAGGGGTACCGGGGGAGCTGTTTTTT
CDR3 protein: CARPQGVPGELFF

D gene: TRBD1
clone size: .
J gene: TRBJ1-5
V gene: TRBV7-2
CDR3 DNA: TGTGCCAGCAGCTTAGCCCAAACAGGGGAGGGCGGTCAGCCCCAGCATTTT
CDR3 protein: CASSLAQTGEGGQPQHF

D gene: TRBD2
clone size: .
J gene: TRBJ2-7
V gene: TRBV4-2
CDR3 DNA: TGTGCCAGCAGCCAAGACGAGCGGGGGGCCCTCTACGAGCAGTACTTC
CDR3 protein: CASSQDERGALYEQYF

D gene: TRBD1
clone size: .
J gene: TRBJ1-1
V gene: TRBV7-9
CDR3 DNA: TGTGCCAGCAGTTTAACAGGGGTGAACACTGAAGCTTTCTTT
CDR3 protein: CASSLTGVNTEAFF

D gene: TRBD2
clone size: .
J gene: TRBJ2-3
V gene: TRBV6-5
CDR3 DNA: TGTGCCAGCCCCCGACTAGCGGGGTTCACAGATACGCAGTATTTT
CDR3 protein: CASPRLAGFTDTQYF

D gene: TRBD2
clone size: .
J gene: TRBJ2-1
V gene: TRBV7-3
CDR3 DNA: TGTGCCAGCAGCTATAGCGGGAACAACAATGAGCAGTTCTTC
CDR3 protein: CASSYSGNNNEQFF

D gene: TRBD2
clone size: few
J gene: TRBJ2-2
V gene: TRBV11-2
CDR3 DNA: TGTGCCAGCAGCTCGATGCGCGGGGGTCGGAACACCGGGGAGCTGTTTTTT
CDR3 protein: CASSSMRGGRNTGELFF

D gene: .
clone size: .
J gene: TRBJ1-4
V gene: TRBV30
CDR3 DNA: TGTGCCTCGACGCCGGGGATTAATGAAAAACTGTTTTTT
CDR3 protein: CASTPGINEKLFF

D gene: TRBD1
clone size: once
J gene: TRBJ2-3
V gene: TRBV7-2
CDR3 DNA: TGTGCCAGCAGCTTAGGAGGGACAGGGGACACAGATACGCAGTATTTT
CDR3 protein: CASSLGGTGDTDTQYF

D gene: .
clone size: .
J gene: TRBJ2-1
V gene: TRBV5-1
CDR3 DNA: TGCGCCAGCAGCTTGGGGGTGGACTTAAACAATGAGCAGTTCTTC
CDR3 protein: CASSLGVDLNNEQFF

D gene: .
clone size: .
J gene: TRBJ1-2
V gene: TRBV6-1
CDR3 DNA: TGTGCCAGCAGGGCCCGAGGGACGGATGGCTACACCTTC
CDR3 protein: CASRARGTDGYTF

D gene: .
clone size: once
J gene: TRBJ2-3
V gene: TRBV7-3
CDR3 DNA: TGTGCCAGCAGCTCTCCGTTTACAGATACGCAGTATTTT
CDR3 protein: CASSSPFTDTQYF

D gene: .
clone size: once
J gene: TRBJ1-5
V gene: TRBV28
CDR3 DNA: TGTGCCAGCAGGTCCGGATCCGGAAGTCAGCCCCAGCATTTT
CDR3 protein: CASRSGSGSQPQHF

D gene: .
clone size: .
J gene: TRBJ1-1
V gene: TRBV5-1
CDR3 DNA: TGCGCCAGCAGCGGGTCCCAGAACACTGAAGCTTTCTTT
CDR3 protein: CASSGSQNTEAFF

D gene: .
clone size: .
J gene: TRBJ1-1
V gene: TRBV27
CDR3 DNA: TGTGCCAGCAGTTTAAAGGTAGGAGGCACTGAAGCTTTCTTT
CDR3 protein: CASSLKVGGTEAFF

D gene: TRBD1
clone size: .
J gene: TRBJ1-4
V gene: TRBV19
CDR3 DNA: TGTGCCAGTAGTACTGAGACAGGGATAAAGGAAAAACTGTTTTTT
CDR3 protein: CASSTETGIKEKLFF

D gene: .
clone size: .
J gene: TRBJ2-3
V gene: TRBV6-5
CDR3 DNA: TGTGCCAGCAGTTATCGGCAGGCTGTCGACACGCAGTATTTT
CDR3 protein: CASSYRQAVDTQYF

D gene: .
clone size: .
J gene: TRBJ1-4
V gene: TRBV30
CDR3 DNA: TGTGCCCTGTCGGGCGGGTATGGGGAAAAACTGTTTTTT
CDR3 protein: CALSGGYGEKLFF

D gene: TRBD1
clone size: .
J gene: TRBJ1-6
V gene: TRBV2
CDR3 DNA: TGTGCCAGCAGTGAGAGGACAGGGAGATCACCCCTCCACTTT
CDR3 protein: CASSERTGRSPLHF

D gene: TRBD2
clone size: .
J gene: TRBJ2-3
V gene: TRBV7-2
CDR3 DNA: TGTGCCAGCAGCCCCCGAGCTAGCGGGGGTCCTACAGATACGCAGTATTTT
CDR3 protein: CASSPRASGGPTDTQYF